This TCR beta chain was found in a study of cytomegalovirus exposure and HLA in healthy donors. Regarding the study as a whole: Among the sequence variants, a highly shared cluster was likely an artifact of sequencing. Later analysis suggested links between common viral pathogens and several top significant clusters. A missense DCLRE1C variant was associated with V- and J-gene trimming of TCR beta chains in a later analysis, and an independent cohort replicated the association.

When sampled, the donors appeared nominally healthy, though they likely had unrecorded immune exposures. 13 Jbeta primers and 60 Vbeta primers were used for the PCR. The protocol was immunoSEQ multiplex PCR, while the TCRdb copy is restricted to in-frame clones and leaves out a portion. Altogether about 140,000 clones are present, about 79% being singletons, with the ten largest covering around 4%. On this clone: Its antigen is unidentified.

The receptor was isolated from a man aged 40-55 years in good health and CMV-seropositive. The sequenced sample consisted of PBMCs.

The CDR3 bases are TGCGCCAGCAGCCAACAGAAAGGGGTACAGGACGAGCAGTACTTC. Translating gives CASSQQKGVQDEQYF. The chain employs TRBV4-3 and TRBJ2-7, with D perhaps TRBD1 (5 bases). Germline V gene data show CDR1 as LGHNA and CDR2 as YSLEER. The CDR3 runs to 15 residues. V gave up 2 bases and J gave up 5 bases, with 16 bases separating them.